These T cell receptor beta chains were read from a single sample in a study of OX40 agonist ivuxolimab in advanced cancers. Profiling relied on immunoSEQ multiplex PCR, and the TCRdb table lists in-frame clones only, not all of them. The table includes fewer than 80,000 clones, 75% to 90% detected once. Sequencing used CD4+ or CD8+ T cells sorted from blood, obtained in a trial of the OX40 agonist ivuxolimab. These receptor sequences come from an adult with an advanced solid tumor such as melanoma, head and neck, liver or kidney cancer. Each CDR3 is given with its conserved first and last residue. The D gene is left open where the match is weak. Size is omitted from some rows. Given values are once, few, many or a class for expanded clones.

d_call j_call clone_size v_call cdr3_nt cdr3_aa
- TRBJ2-7 - TRBV28 TGTGCCAGCTCCTGGGGGCGAAACGAGCAGTACTTC CASSWGRNEQYF
- TRBJ2-6 - TRBV18 TGTGCCAGCTCCCCGATAAACGAGGGCTCTGGGGCCAACGTCCTGACTTTC CASSPINEGSGANVLTF
- TRBJ2-7 - TRBV28 TGTGCCAGCAGACGCCCCGGGCTAGCCTACGAGCAGTACTTC CASRRPGLAYEQYF
- TRBJ1-6 - TRBV4-1 TGCGCCAGCAGCCAAGCCCAGGGAAGAAATTCACCCCTCCACTTT CASSQAQGRNSPLHF
- TRBJ1-2 - TRBV29-1 TGCAGCGTTGAAGGGACCCTATCAGGGGGCTACACCTTC CSVEGTLSGGYTF
- TRBJ2-1 - TRBV7-3 TGTGCCAGCAGCTTAGGGGGCTACGAATACAATGAGCAGTTCTTC CASSLGGYEYNEQFF
- TRBJ2-2 once TRBV6-1 TGTGCCACCGGACAATTAACGAACACCGGGGAGCTGTTTTTT CATGQLTNTGELFF
- TRBJ2-2 - TRBV19 TGTGCCAGTAGTATAGGGGGGAACACCGGGGAGCTGTTTTTT CASSIGGNTGELFF
TRBD1 TRBJ1-3 - TRBV18 TGTGCCAGCTCACGTAATATGCGACAGGGGGTATTCGGAGACACCATATATTTT CASSRNMRQGVFGDTIYF
- TRBJ1-1 - TRBV5-1 TGCGCCAGCAGCTTCCTTATGAACACTGAAGCTTTCTTT CASSFLMNTEAFF
- TRBJ1-1 few TRBV2 TGTGCCAGCAGTAGGACGGACGAAGCTTTCTTT CASSRTDEAFF
- TRBJ2-3 - TRBV18 TGTGCCAGCTCACTAAGCACAGATACGCAGTATTTT CASSLSTDTQYF
- TRBJ2-6 - TRBV5-4 TGTGCCAGCAGTTTCGCAACAGGGTCCTCTGGGGCCAACGTCCTGACTTTC CASSFATGSSGANVLTF
- TRBJ2-2 - TRBV11-3 TGTGCCAGCAGCTTCAGCACCGGGGAGCTGTTTTTT CASSFSTGELFF
- TRBJ2-5 - TRBV19 TGTGCCAGTAGTTCCCTTGGCCAGGGAGAGACCCAGTACTTC CASSSLGQGETQYF
TRBD1 TRBJ2-2 medium-sized TRBV6-1 TGTGCCAGCATACGACAGGGGGACACCGGGGAGCTGTTTTTT CASIRQGDTGELFF
TRBD1 TRBJ1-3 few TRBV5-1 TGCGCCAGCAGCTGGGGCCGGGACAGTTACGGCTCTGGAAACACCATATATTTT CASSWGRDSYGSGNTIYF
- TRBJ2-4 few TRBV25-1 TGTGCCAGCAGTGATACCGGCCCGGCCAAAAACATTCAGTACTTC CASSDTGPAKNIQYF
TRBD1 TRBJ1-5 - TRBV19 TGTGCCAGTATGGGACAGGGAATCAATCAGCCCCAGCATTTT CASMGQGINQPQHF
TRBD1 TRBJ1-1 - TRBV7-2 TGTGCCAGCAGCCCCGACAGGGCTAGAGCTGAAGCTTTCTTT CASSPDRARAEAFF
TRBD2 TRBJ2-3 - TRBV2 TGTGCCAGCAGTGAGACTCGGACTAGCGGGGGCACAGATACGCAGTATTTT CASSETRTSGGTDTQYF
- TRBJ1-3 - TRBV5-5 TGTGCCAGCAGCCGGGAGGGTGTAGGAAACACCATATATTTT CASSREGVGNTIYF
- TRBJ1-6 - TRBV30 TGTGCCTGGAATCGGAATAACTCACCCCTCCACTTT CAWNRNNSPLHF
TRBD1 TRBJ1-4 - TRBV19 TGTGCCAGTAGCAAGGAAGGACAGGGGAATGAAAAACTGTTTTTT CASSKEGQGNEKLFF
TRBD1 TRBJ2-7 few TRBV5-1 TGCGCCAGCAGCACGGGACAGGTTCCCTACGAGCAGTACTTC CASSTGQVPYEQYF
TRBD1 TRBJ2-2 - TRBV2 TGTGCCAGCAACCAAGACAGGGGGGGCACCGGGGAGCTGTTTTTT CASNQDRGGTGELFF
- TRBJ2-1 - TRBV5-4 TGTGCCAGCAGCTTTCGAACAGCCCCGGACCTTTACAATGAGCAGTTCTTC CASSFRTAPDLYNEQFF
- TRBJ2-1 few TRBV12-5 TGTGCTAGTGGTTTGGGACAGGTCTACAATGAGCAGTTCTTC CASGLGQVYNEQFF
- TRBJ1-2 - TRBV6-4 TGTGCCAGCAGTGCAACAGGGCCCTATGGCTACACCTTC CASSATGPYGYTF
TRBD2 TRBJ2-1 - TRBV5-4 TGTGCCAGCAGCTTAGCGGGACGGTCCTACAATGAGCAGTTCTTC CASSLAGRSYNEQFF
- TRBJ2-7 few TRBV6-6 TGTGCCAGCAGTTATAACAACGAGCAGTACTTC CASSYNNEQYF